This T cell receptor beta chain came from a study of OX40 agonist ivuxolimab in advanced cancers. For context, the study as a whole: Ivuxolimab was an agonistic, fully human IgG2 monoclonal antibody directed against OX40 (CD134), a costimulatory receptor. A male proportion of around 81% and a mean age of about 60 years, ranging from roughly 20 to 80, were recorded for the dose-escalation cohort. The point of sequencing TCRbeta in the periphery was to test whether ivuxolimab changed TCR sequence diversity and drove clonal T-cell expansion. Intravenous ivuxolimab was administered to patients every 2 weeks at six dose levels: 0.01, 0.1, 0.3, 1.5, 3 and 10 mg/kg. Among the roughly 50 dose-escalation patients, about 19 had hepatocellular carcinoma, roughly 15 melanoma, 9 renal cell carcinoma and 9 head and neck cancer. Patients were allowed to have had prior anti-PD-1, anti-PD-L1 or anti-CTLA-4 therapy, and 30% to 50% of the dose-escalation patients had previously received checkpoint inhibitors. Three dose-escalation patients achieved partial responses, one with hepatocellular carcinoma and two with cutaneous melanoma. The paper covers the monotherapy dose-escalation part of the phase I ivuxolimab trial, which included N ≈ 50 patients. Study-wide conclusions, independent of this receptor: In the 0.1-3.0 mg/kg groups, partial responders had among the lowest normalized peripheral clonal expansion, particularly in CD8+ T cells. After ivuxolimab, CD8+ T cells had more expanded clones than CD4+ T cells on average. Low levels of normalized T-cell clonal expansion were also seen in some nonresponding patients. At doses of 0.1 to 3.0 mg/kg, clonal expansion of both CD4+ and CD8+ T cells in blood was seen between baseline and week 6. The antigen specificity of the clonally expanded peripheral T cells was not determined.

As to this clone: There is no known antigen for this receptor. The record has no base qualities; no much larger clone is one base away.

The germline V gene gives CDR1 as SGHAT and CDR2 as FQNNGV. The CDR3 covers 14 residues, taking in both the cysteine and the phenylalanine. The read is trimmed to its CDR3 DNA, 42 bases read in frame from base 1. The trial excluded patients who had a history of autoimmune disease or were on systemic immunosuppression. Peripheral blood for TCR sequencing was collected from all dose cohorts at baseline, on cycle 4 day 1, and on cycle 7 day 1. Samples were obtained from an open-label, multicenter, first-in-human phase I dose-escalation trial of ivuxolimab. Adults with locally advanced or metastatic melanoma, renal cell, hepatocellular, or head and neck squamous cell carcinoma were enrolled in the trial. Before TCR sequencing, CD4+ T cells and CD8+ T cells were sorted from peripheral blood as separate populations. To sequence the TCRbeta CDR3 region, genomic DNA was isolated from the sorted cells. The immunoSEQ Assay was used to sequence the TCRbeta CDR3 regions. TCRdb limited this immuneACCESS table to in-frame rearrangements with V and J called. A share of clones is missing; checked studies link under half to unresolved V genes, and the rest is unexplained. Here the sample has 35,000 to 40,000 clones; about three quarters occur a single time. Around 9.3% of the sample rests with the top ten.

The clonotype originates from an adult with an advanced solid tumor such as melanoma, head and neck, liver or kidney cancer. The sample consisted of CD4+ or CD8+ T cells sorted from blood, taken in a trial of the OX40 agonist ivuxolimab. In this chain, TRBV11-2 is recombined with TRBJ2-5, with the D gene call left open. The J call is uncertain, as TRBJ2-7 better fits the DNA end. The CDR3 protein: CASSPDGVAYEQYF. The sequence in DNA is TGTGCCAGCAGCCCGGACGGAGTTGCCTACGAGCAGTACTTC.